This T cell receptor beta chain is from a study of blood T cell repertoires in COVID-19 (dated by TCRdb to 2018 to 2021). Concerning the study at large: The collaborator samples originated in the United States, Italy and Spain and spanned the acute and convalescent phases of COVID-19. The prospective study material was composed of cDNA or gDNA derived from T cells, B-cell-depleted T cells, or PBMCs. The dataset comprised deeply sampled blood TCRbeta repertoires from subjects exposed to, actively infected with, or recovered from COVID-19. The repertoires were made available in a free public database intended to serve as a resource for research on the immune response to SARS-CoV-2. The samples were drawn from two sources: the first 160 participants of the ongoing ImmuneRACE study, and 1,000 to 1,500 subjects contributed by 6 global collaborators. Sample metadata almost always included a de-identified subject ID, COVID-19 status, age in years and sex. Where available, HLA class I and class II types were obtained from metadata supplied by the sample provider rather than from assay-based typing.

Reading from cysteine to phenylalanine, the CDR3 counts 13 amino acids. Here the CDR3 DNA is all that survives: 39 bases in frame from base 1. The trim is 10 bases for V and 9 bases for J, with a gap of 20 bases between the germline ends. As concerns this clone: Its antigen is unknown. One base away there is no much larger clone; base qualities are not given.

Overall study results and their limits: How much clinical and demographic metadata was included differed by source and by participant, and the metadata was provided uncurated.

The collaborating institutions used their own protocols to collect whole blood in K2EDTA tubes. For TCRbeta analysis, collaborator samples were shipped as frozen whole blood, as isolated PBMCs, or as DNA extracted from either sample type. The immunoSEQ Assay, a bias-controlled multiplex PCR, was used to amplify TCRbeta CDR3 regions from genomic DNA. The study's own analysis went as follows. The number of nucleated cells in each sample was estimated by amplification of reference gene primers within the assay. Sequence reads were collapsed and filtered to measure the absolute abundance of every unique TCRbeta CDR3 rearrangement. For each sample, productive Simpson clonality was calculated as the square root of Simpson's diversity index across productive rearrangements. TCRdb carries this immuneACCESS record with in-frame sequences only. Its versions omit some clonotypes, under half of them owing to an unresolved V gene in the studies checked, with the rest unexplained. V, J and clone size derive from that table, while D and trimming were established from the DNA sequence. The sample profile shows under 150,000 clones; roughly 84% of them were found once. The ten largest clones take up 3% to 4.5% of the sample.

This receptor was taken from a woman aged 55-70 years with acute or convalescent COVID-19. Here the chain combines TRBV12-3 or TRBV12-4 and TRBJ2-3; the D gene is perhaps TRBD2, from 6 matching bases. Sequenced: peripheral blood. The DNA is as follows: TGTGCCACTACTATAAACCGGGACTCCACGCAGTATTTT. Its protein is CATTINRDSTQYF.